This TCR beta chain was captured in a study of blood T cell repertoires in COVID-19 (dated by TCRdb to the early 2020s). Study-wide context: Samples covering the acute and convalescent phases of COVID-19 were provided by collaborators in the United States, Italy and Spain. The material from the prospective study consisted of cDNA or gDNA derived from T cells, B-cell-depleted T cells, or PBMCs. Deeply sampled blood TCRbeta repertoires from subjects exposed to, actively infected with, or recovered from COVID-19 were included in the dataset. The repertoires were released in a freely available public database intended as a resource for research on the immune response to SARS-CoV-2. Samples came from the ongoing ImmuneRACE study (first 160 participants) plus 1,254 subjects from 6 global collaborators. A de-identified subject ID, COVID-19 status, age in years and sex were almost always included in the sample metadata. Where available, HLA class I and class II types were taken from metadata supplied by the sample provider and were not determined by assay-based typing. Overall results and qualifications from the work: The amount of clinical and demographic metadata varied by source and participant and was provided uncurated.

As concerns this clone: The specificity of this receptor is unknown. No qualities accompany the bases; no much larger clone lies one base away.

TCRbeta CDR3 regions were amplified from genomic DNA using the immunoSEQ Assay, a bias-controlled multiplex PCR. Per the authors' processing: The number of nucleated cells in each sample was estimated by amplification of reference gene primers within the assay. Sequence reads were collapsed and filtered to measure the absolute abundance of every unique TCRbeta CDR3 rearrangement. For each sample, productive Simpson clonality was calculated as the square root of Simpson's diversity index over productive rearrangements. Entries here come from immuneACCESS through TCRdb and include only in-frame sequences with V and J called. Some clones fail to appear in such tables; in the studies checked, an unresolved V gene covers under half of the shortfall, and the cause of the remainder is unknown. The V and J calls and clone size were taken over from that table, and D and trimming were inferred from the DNA. The sample table holds 200,000 to 250,000 clones, of which around 84% were seen once. The top ten clonotypes cover 15% to 20% of the sample.

Collaborating institutions collected whole blood in K2EDTA tubes following their own protocols. For TCRbeta analysis, collaborators shipped samples in one of three forms: frozen whole blood, isolated PBMCs, or DNA extracted from either of those sample types. The cysteine opens and the phenylalanine closes a CDR3 of 18 amino acids. Here the CDR3 DNA is all that survives: 54 bases in frame from base 1. Germline trimming: 3 bases from V, 5 bases from J; junction bases outside gene matches: 13. CDR1 and CDR2 (KGHSH, LQKENI) derive from the germline V gene. The TCR was taken from a woman older than 75 with active or convalescent COVID-19. The sequence links TRBV18 to TRBJ2-2; 9 middle bases align to TRBD2. The specimen sequenced was peripheral blood. CDR3 protein: CASSPRRAGGGLTGELFF. Read as DNA, the sequence is TGTGCCAGCTCACCTCGGAGAGCGGGAGGCGGGCTAACCGGGGAGCTGTTTTTT.